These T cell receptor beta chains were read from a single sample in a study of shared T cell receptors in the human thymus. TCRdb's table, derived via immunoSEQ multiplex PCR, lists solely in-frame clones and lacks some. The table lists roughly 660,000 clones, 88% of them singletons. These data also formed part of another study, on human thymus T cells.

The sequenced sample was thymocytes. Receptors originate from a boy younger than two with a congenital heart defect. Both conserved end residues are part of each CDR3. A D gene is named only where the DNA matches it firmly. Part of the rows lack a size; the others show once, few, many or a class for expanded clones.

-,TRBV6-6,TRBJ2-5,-,CASSHSRADVSETQYF,TGTGCCAGCAGCCACTCCCGAGCGGACGTTAGCGAGACCCAGTACTTC
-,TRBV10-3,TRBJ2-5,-,CAISDIKETQYF,TGTGCCATCAGTGATATAAAAGAGACCCAGTACTTC
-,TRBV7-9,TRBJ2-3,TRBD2,CASSSTSGPSYF,TGTGCCAGCAGCTCTACTAGCGGGCCCTCGTATTTT
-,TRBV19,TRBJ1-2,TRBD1,CASSPNRGYYGYTF,TGTGCCAGTAGTCCCAACAGGGGATATTATGGCTACACCTTC
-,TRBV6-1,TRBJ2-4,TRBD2,CASSEAWTTSALGRGIQYF,TGTGCCAGCAGTGAAGCGTGGACGACTAGCGCTCTGGGGAGGGGCATTCAGTACTTC
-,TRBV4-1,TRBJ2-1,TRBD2,CASSHGSGIYNEQFF,TGCGCCAGCAGCCACGGTAGCGGGATTTACAATGAGCAGTTCTTC
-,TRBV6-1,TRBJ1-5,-,CASSEEEWGVVCNQPQHF,TGTGCCAGCAGTGAAGAGGAGTGGGGGGTTGTTTGCAATCAGCCCCAGCATTTT
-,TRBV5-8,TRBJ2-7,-,CASSEDRYSYEQYF,TGTGCCAGCAGCGAGGACAGATACTCCTACGAGCAGTACTTC
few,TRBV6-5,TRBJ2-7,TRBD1,CASRAGTGTYEQYF,TGTGCCAGCAGGGCCGGGACAGGGACCTACGAGCAGTACTTC
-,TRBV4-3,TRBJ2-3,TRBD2,CASSQDRGGARDTQYF,TGCGCCAGCAGCCAAGATCGGGGAGGGGCCAGGGATACGCAGTATTTT
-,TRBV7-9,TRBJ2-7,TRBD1,CASSQRRDRSSYEQYF,TGTGCCAGCAGCCAACGGCGGGACAGGTCCTCCTACGAGCAGTACTTC
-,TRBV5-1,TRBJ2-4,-,CASSPPDRRLAKNIQYF,TGCGCCAGCAGCCCGCCAGACAGGAGATTAGCCAAAAACATTCAGTACTTC
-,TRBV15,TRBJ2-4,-,CATSRGAGRTFKNIQYF,TGTGCCACCAGCAGAGGGGCGGGGCGAACATTCAAAAACATTCAGTACTTC
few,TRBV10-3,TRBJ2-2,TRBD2,CAISGTPAGRVGELFF,TGTGCCATCAGCGGGACCCCAGCGGGAAGGGTCGGGGAGCTGTTTTTT
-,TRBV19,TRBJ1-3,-,CASSMITGTGNTIYF,TGTGCCAGTAGTATGATAACAGGGACCGGAAACACCATATATTTT
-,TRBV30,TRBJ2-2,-,CASPGAGELFF,TGTGCCTCTCCCGGGGCCGGGGAGCTGTTTTTT
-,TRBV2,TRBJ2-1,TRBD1,CASTPGCRDRVGSYNEQFF,TGTGCCAGCACCCCGGGTTGCCGGGACAGGGTCGGGAGCTACAATGAGCAGTTCTTC
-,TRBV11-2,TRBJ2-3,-,CASSPEVSQRSPTDTQYF,TGTGCCAGCAGCCCCGAGGTGTCACAGCGGAGCCCCACAGATACGCAGTATTTT
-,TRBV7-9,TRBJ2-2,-,CASSRRASGTGELFF,TGTGCCAGCAGCCGGAGGGCCTCGGGCACCGGGGAGCTGTTTTTT
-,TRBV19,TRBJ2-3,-,CASSPSGESTDTQYF,TGTGCCAGTTCTCCATCGGGGGAAAGCACAGATACGCAGTATTTT
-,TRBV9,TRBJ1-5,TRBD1,CASSAGQGVGQPQHF,TGTGCCAGCAGCGCGGGACAGGGCGTCGGACAGCCCCAGCATTTT
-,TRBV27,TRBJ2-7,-,CASSYGDISLSYEQYF,TGTGCCAGCAGTTATGGGGACATTTCCCTCTCCTACGAGCAGTACTTC
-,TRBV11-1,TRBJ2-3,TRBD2,CASSLVLAGEDTQYF,TGTGCCAGCAGCTTAGTCCTAGCGGGAGAAGATACGCAGTATTTT
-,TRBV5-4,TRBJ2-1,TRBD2,CASSCTSGSGEQFF,TGTGCCAGCAGCTGTACTAGCGGGAGCGGTGAGCAGTTCTTC
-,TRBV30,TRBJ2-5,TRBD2,CAWSASGEETQYF,TGTGCCTGGAGTGCTAGCGGCGAAGAGACCCAGTACTTC
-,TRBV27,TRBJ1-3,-,CASSFREGISGNTIYF,TGTGCCAGCAGTTTTAGAGAGGGAATCTCTGGAAACACCATATATTTT
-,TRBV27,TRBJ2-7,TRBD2,CAAKGRGEQYF,TGTGCCGCCAAGGGGAGGGGCGAGCAGTACTTC
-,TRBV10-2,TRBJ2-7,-,CATRGWSYEQYF,TGCGCCACAAGAGGGTGGTCTTACGAGCAGTACTTC
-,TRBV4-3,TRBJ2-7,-,CASSQGGGGPYEQYF,TGCGCCAGCAGCCAAGGTGGGGGGGGGCCCTACGAGCAGTACTTC
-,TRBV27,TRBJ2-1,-,CASSLGPSVVNEQFF,TGTGCCAGCAGTTTAGGGCCTAGCGTTGTCAATGAGCAGTTCTTC